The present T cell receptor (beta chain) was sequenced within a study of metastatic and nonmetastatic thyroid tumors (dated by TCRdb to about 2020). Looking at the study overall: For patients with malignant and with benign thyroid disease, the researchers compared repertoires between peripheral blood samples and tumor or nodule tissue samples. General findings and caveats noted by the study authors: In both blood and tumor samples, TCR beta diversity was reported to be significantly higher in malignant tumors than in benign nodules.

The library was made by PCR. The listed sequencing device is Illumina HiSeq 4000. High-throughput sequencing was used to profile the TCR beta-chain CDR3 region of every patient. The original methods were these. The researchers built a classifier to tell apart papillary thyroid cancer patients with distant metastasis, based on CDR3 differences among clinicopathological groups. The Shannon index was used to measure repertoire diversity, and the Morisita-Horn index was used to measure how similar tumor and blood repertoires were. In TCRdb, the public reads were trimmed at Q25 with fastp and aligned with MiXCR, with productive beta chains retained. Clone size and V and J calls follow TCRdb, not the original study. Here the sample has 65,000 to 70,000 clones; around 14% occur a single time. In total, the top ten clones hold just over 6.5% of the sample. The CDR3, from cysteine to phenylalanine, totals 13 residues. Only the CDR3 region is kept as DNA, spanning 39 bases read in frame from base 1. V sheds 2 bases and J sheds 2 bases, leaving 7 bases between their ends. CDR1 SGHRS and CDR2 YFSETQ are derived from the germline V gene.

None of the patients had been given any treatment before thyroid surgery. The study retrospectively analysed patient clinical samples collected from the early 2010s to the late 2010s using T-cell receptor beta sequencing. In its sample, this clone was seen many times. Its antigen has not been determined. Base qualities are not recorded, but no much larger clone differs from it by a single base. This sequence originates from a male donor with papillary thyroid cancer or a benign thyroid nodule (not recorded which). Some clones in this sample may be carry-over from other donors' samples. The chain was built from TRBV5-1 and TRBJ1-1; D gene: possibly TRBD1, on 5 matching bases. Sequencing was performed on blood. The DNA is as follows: TGCGCCAGCAGCTTTCAGGGAAACACTGAAGCTTTCTTT. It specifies CASSFQGNTEAFF.